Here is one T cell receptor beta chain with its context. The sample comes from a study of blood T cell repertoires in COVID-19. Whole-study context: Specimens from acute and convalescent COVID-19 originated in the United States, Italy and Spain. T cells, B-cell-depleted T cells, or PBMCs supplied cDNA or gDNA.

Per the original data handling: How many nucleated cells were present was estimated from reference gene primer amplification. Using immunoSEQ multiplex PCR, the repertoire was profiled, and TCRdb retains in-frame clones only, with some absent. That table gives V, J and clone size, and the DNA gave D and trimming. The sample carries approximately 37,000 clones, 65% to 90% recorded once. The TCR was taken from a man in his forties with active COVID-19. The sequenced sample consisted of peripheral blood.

The CDR3 sequence is CARSLVGRAWGSPLHF. CDR3 nucleotide sequence: TGTGCCAGAAGCTTGGTTGGCAGGGCGTGGGGTTCACCCCTCCACTTT. The chain links TRBV5-3 to TRBJ1-6, with a possible D match to TRBD1 (5 bases). TRBV5-3 is given ORF status, its function remaining uncertain. Deletions cut 0 bases from V and 9 bases from J, with 16 bases between. The length of the CDR3 is 16 residues.